This T cell receptor beta chain was sequenced in a study of response to subunit inactivated influenza vaccine. Study-level results: Authors proposed each seasonal influenza vaccination draws in few new T cells.

MiXCR was run by TCRdb on the RT-PCR reads, yielding one entry per CDR3 protein. Of roughly 780,000 distinct CDR3 sequences listed, around a sixth are singletons. About this clonotype: Its antigen is as yet unknown.

The CDR3 covers 15 residues. Germline values: CDR1 MNHNS, CDR2 SASEGT. The trim removed 6 bases at V and 4 bases at J, leaving 4 bases unmatched. This TCR derives from a man between 45 and 60 years old who received an inactivated influenza vaccine. Source: PBMCs from blood, taken 5 days after vaccination. The chain is built from TRBV6-1 and TRBJ2-2; 11 positions match TRBD1. CDR3 nucleotides: TGTGCCAGCAGAACGGGACAGGGGGGCACCGGGGAGCTGTTTTTT. Translation gives CASRTGQGGTGELFF.